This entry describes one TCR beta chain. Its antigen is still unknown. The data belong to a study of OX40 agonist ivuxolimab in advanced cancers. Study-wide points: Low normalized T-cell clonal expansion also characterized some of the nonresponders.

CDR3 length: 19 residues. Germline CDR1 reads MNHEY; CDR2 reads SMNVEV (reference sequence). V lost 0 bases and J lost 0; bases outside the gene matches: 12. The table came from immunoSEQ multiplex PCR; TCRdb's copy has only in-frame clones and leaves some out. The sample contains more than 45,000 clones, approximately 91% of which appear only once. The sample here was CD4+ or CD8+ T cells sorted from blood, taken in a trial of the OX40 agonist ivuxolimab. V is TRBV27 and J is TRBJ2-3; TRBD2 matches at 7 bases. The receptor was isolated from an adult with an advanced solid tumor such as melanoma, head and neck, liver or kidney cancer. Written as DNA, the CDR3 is TGTGCCAGCAGTTTATCCCTAGAGACTAGCCGTTCTAGCACAGATACGCAGTATTTT. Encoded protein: CASSLSLETSRSSTDTQYF.